This entry lists 28 T cell receptor beta chains sequenced from one sample in a study of beta chain features in type 1 diabetes. Study conclusions and caveats: Type 1 diabetes patients had TCRB CDR3s that were shorter (moderately but significantly so) in all four CD4+ subsets.

Reverse transcription of all isolated RNA meant that expressed TCRB transcripts were sequenced. Clones were read by immunoSEQ multiplex PCR, and TCRdb kept only the in-frame ones, dropping some. The data hold roughly 730,000 clones, with over 10% observed a single time. Which antigens these TCRs recognize remains unknown. Sequenced sample: naive CD4+ T cells from blood. The source is a man younger than 35 with type 1 diabetes.

CDR3 residues: CASSYSGGLMNTEAFF. The CDR3 DNA is TGTGCCAGCAGTTACTCAGGGGGTCTAATGAACACTGAAGCTTTCTTT. V gene TRBV6-5 combines with J gene TRBJ1-1; D might be TRBD1 (6 bases). V was shortened by 0 bases and J by 0 bases, with 11 bases between the two germline ends. Germline V gene sequence: CDR1 MNHEY, CDR2 SVGAGI. The CDR3 contains 16 residues.

In nucleotides, the CDR3 is TGTGCCAGCAGTTCAGGGGATAAAGATACGCAGTATTTT. It specifies CASSSGDKDTQYF. V usage is TRBV28 and J usage is TRBJ2-3, with D possibly being TRBD1 (6 bases). Germline CDR1 is MDHEN and CDR2 is SYDVKM. The CDR3 length is 13 residues. Trimming pared 4 bases from V and 5 bases from J, leaving 10 bases between.

V usage is TRBV27 and J usage is TRBJ2-7, with a possible D match to TRBD1 (5 bases). The germline V and J ends were trimmed by 4 bases and 0 bases, with 13 bases remaining between them. The germline CDR1 and CDR2 sequences are MNHEY and SMNVEV (reference sequence). The CDR3 has 15 amino acids. Written as DNA, the CDR3 is TGTGCCAGCAGTTCTCTAGGGGTAAGCTCCTACGAGCAGTACTTC. This sequence encodes CASSSLGVSSYEQYF.

This clone was counted only a few times. This chain joins TRBV7-9 and TRBJ1-1; a possible D gene is TRBD1 (5 bases). This CDR3 comprises 13 residues. Trimming shortened V by 5 bases and J by 7 bases, and 14 bases separated the two germline ends. Germline V gene data show CDR1 as SEHNR and CDR2 as FQNEAQ (reference sequence). The CDR3 nucleotides are TGTGCCAGCAGCCGTGACAGCCTGGGTGAAGCTTTCTTT. It specifies CASSRDSLGEAFF.

This sequence joins TRBV4-2 and TRBJ2-1; 8 bases match TRBD2. J lost 4 bases, V lost 4 bases, and 12 bases had no gene match. This CDR3 is built from 17 residues. The V gene's germline CDR1 is LGHNA and CDR2 YNFKEQ. As DNA, the CDR3 is TGTGCCAGCAGCCGAACCTCAGCGGGGGCCGAATACAATGAGCAGTTCTTC. Its protein is CASSRTSAGAEYNEQFF.

The V and J genes are TRBV30 and TRBJ1-2; TRBD1 might be the D (6 bases). CDR3 length: 14 amino acids. Deletions cut 1 base from V and 2 bases from J, with 11 bases between. Germline V lookup: CDR1 GTSNPN, CDR2 SVGIG (reference sequence). CDR3 amino acids: CAWSEGEKNYGYTF. In DNA form, the CDR3 reads TGTGCCTGGAGTGAGGGGGAGAAGAACTATGGCTACACCTTC.

V gene TRBV5-1 combines with J gene TRBJ2-3; D is unclear. The V gene lost 6 bases and the J gene lost 0 bases, with 14 bases spanning the gap. The CDR3 length is 15 residues. The germline V gene encodes CDR1 SGHRS and CDR2 YFSETQ. CDR3 DNA sequence: TGCGCCAGCAAGTCTAGAGCCGCTAGCACAGATACGCAGTATTTT. Translation gives CASKSRAASTDTQYF.

The chain carries TRBV30 and TRBJ1-1; the D gene is possibly TRBD1 (6 bases). The germline V and J ends were trimmed by 7 bases and 6 bases, with 24 bases remaining between them. CDR3 length equals 15 residues. In germline, CDR1 is GTSNPN, CDR2 SVGIG (reference sequence). Written as DNA, the CDR3 is TGTGCCTTATCGACAGGCGGCTTTAGTGTGGCTGAAGCTTTCTTT. Translation gives CALSTGGFSVAEAFF.

The chain employs TRBV6-1 and TRBJ2-1, with 10 bases lining up with TRBD2. The germline gives CDR1 MNHNS, CDR2 SASEGT. With 4 bases clipped from V and 5 bases from J, the junction kept 5 bases outside the gene matches. There are 15 residues in the CDR3. The CDR3: CASSVGLAGDNEQFF. CDR3 DNA: TGTGCCAGCAGTGTAGGGCTAGCGGGGGACAATGAGCAGTTCTTC.

With respect to this clone: Other DNA sequences of this sample code for an identical CDR3. This sequence joins TRBV5-1 and TRBJ1-6; D ambiguous. Germline V gives CDR1 SGHRS, CDR2 YFSETQ. The CDR3 contains 13 residues. V lost 4 bases and J lost 6, with 8 bases in between. The CDR3 reads CASSLDGNSPLHF. CDR3 coding DNA: TGCGCCAGCAGCCTCGACGGTAATTCACCCCTCCACTTT.

This clone appeared a few times. The rearrangement uses TRBV5-1 and TRBJ2-7; D gene unclear. Germline assignment: CDR1 SGHRS and CDR2 YFSETQ. The CDR3 has 12 residues. V lost 0 bases and J 6 bases, leaving 7 bases between the germline ends. The CDR3 here is CASSLVQAEQYF. Here the CDR3 DNA reads TGCGCCAGCAGCTTGGTTCAGGCCGAGCAGTACTTC. Complete variable domain (other parts from reference TRBV5-1 and TRBJ2-7): KAGVTQTPRYLIKTRGQQVTLSCSPISGHRSVSWYQQTPGQGLQFLFEYFSETQRNKGNFPGRFSGRQFSNSRSEMNVSTLELGDSALYLCASSLVQAEQYFGPGTRLTVT.

The chain joins TRBV5-1 to TRBJ2-5; TRBD2 matches at 13 bases. This CDR3 is 18 amino acids long. The ends lost 4 bases at V and 1 base at J; junction bases unmatched: 10. CDR1 is SGHRS, CDR2 YFSETQ, per germline. The CDR3 coding sequence is TGCGCCAGCAGCACCGGACTAGCGGGGGCCGTACTCCAAGAGACCCAGTACTTC. Translated: CASSTGLAGAVLQETQYF.

The chain employs TRBV5-1 and TRBJ2-5, with D possibly matching TRBD1 (6 bases). The V end lost 4 bases, the J end lost 2 bases, and 18 bases lay between the germline ends. Germline CDR1 and CDR2: SGHRS and YFSETQ. The CDR3 loop spans 16 amino acids. CDR3 sequence reads: CASSQPTGQLQETQYF. DNA for the CDR3: TGCGCCAGCAGCCAACCAACAGGACAGCTTCAAGAGACCCAGTACTTC.

The chain combines TRBV6-6 with TRBJ1-5; D is unclear. The CDR3 sequence is 15 residues long. Per germline, CDR1 MNHNY and CDR2 SVGAGI (reference sequence). V was cut by 5 bases and J by 6 bases, with 17 bases left in between. In DNA, the CDR3 is TGTGCCAGCAGTCTAACTCACGGTGGTCGTCAGCCCCAGCATTTT. Amino acids: CASSLTHGGRQPQHF.

The gene calls are TRBV6-5 and TRBJ2-1; D perhaps matches TRBD2 (7 bases). The germline CDR1 and CDR2 sequences are MNHEY and SVGAGI. The V gene lost 0 bases and the J gene lost 5 bases, with 14 bases spanning the gap. This CDR3 is 16 amino acids long. The CDR3 spells CASSYSGGGPHNEQFF. The DNA for the CDR3 is TGTGCCAGCAGTTACTCCGGCGGGGGCCCTCACAATGAGCAGTTCTTC.

This chain connects TRBV2 to TRBJ2-1, with 7 positions matching TRBD1. V lost 3 bases and J lost 10; bases outside the gene matches: 6. The CDR3 is 13 amino acids. Germline V gene data show CDR1 as SNHLY and CDR2 as FYNNEI. CDR3 nucleotides: TGTGCCAGCAGTGATAGGGTAGGGGGCGAGCAGTTCTTC. It translates to CASSDRVGGEQFF.

This chain connects TRBV7-8 to TRBJ2-3; TRBD2 aligns across 9 bases. CDR3 length: 17 amino acids. The V segment lost 3 bases and the J segment 3 bases; nucleotides outside the gene matches: 10. The germline gives CDR1 SGHVS, CDR2 FQNEAQ. CDR3 residues: CASSLSPSGVGTDTQYF. The CDR3 bases are TGTGCCAGCAGCTTGAGCCCTAGCGGGGTAGGGACAGATACGCAGTATTTT.

CDR3 bases: TGCGCCAGCACCCACATCCCGGGGGCGCCTCCTAATAGCAATCAGCCCCAGCATTTT. Translated: CASTHIPGAPPNSNQPQHF. The rearrangement joins TRBV5-1 to TRBJ1-5; a possible D gene is TRBD1 (6 bases). This CDR3 comprises 19 residues. The V end was cut by 6 bases, the J end by 0 bases, with 25 bases between. Germline loops: CDR1 SGHRS, CDR2 YFSETQ.

The rearrangement uses TRBV28 and TRBJ2-2, with unresolved D. The CDR3 has 12 residues. In germline, CDR1 is MDHEN, CDR2 SYDVKM. Between the trimmed V and J ends, which lost 6 bases and 6 bases, there was a span of 8 bases. The CDR3 is CASSPVSGELFF. The CDR3 coding sequence is TGTGCCAGCAGCCCAGTTTCCGGGGAGCTGTTTTTT.

The CDR3 nucleotides read TGTGCCAGCAGCTTCGATGGACAGCCCCAAGAGACCCAGTACTTC. Its protein is CASSFDGQPQETQYF. J is TRBJ2-5 and V is TRBV7-9, with D possibly being TRBD1 (6 bases). Germline V gene data show CDR1 as SEHNR and CDR2 as FQNEAQ (reference sequence). Trimming pared 3 bases from V and 1 base from J, leaving 12 bases between. This CDR3 spans 15 amino acids.

V gene TRBV18 combines with J gene TRBJ1-2, with 7 bases that match TRBD1. The CDR3 covers 12 residues. Germline V gene data show CDR1 as KGHSH and CDR2 as LQKENI. Unmatched junction bases numbered 3, after V lost 3 bases and J lost 8 bases. The CDR3 sequence is CASSPDRAGYTF. The CDR3 coding sequence is TGTGCCAGCTCACCCGACAGGGCGGGCTACACCTTC.

The chain has TRBV5-1 and TRBJ1-5; TRBD1 aligns across 7 bases. The ends lost 4 bases at V and 6 bases at J; junction bases unmatched: 7. The CDR3 covers 14 residues. From germline, CDR1 is SGHRS and CDR2 YFSETQ. CDR3 bases: TGCGCCAGCAGCGCCGGGACAGACGGTCAGCCCCAGCATTTT. Protein sequence: CASSAGTDGQPQHF. The variable domain in full, with the rest retrieved from reference TRBV5-1 and TRBJ1-5, is KAGVTQTPRYLIKTRGQQVTLSCSPISGHRSVSWYQQTPGQGLQFLFEYFSETQRNKGNFPGRFSGRQFSNSRSEMNVSTLELGDSALYLCASSAGTDGQPQHFGDGTRLSIL.

The chain uses TRBV9 and TRBJ2-7; perhaps TRBD2 as D (6 bases). The ends were cut back, 0 bases at V and 2 bases at J, with 21 bases in the middle. Germline lookup yields CDR1 SGDLS and CDR2 YYNGEE. The CDR3 extends over 18 amino acids. The CDR3 region is CASSVEGGDISYAYEQYF. In DNA form, the CDR3 reads TGTGCCAGCAGCGTAGAAGGAGGGGATATCTCGTACGCCTACGAGCAGTACTTC.

The chain combines TRBV10-3 with TRBJ2-2, with D possibly matching TRBD2 (6 bases). Trimming cost V 6 bases and J 1 base, with 9 bases left between them. Germline CDR1 is ENHRY and CDR2 is SYGVKD. The CDR3 has 14 amino acids. CDR3 nucleotide sequence: TGTGCCATCAGCCGGGGACTGAACACCGGGGAGCTGTTTTTT. Its translation: CAISRGLNTGELFF.

There are a few counts of this clone. V is TRBV7-2 and J is TRBJ2-7; D gene uncertain. The germline gives CDR1 SGHTA, CDR2 FQGNSA. This CDR3 is 13 amino acids long. Trimming removed 5 bases at V and 1 base at J, with 9 bases between. The CDR3 sequence is CASSGRISYEQYF. Written as DNA, the CDR3 is TGTGCCAGCAGCGGGCGGATTTCCTACGAGCAGTACTTC. Looking up the rest from reference TRBV7-2 and TRBJ2-7 gives the full variable domain: GAGVSQSPSNKVTEKGKDVELRCDPISGHTALYWYRQSLGQGLEFLIYFQGNSAPDKSGLPSDRFSAERTGGSVSTLTIQRTQQEDSAVYLCASSGRISYEQYFGPGTRLTVT.

This clone showed up just a few times. This rearrangement joins TRBV4-1 to TRBJ1-1, with 8 bases identical to TRBD1. The V segment lost 5 bases and the J segment 6 bases; nucleotides outside the gene matches: 8. The CDR3 is made up of 14 amino acids. Germline-derived CDR1 and CDR2 are MGHRA and YSYEKL. The CDR3 DNA reads TGCGCCAGCAGCAAGGACAGGGTAGGATCTGAAGCTTTCTTT. Translating gives CASSKDRVGSEAFF.

The J gene is TRBJ2-7, the V gene TRBV5-4; 7 nucleotides agree with TRBD1. The germline V gene has CDR1 SGHNT and CDR2 YYREEE (reference sequence). CDR3 size: 16 residues. The trim removed 4 bases at V and 0 bases at J, leaving 10 bases unmatched. Here the CDR3 DNA reads TGTGCCAGCAGCACCGGGACAGAGAGGAGCTCCTACGAGCAGTACTTC. Translated: CASSTGTERSSYEQYF.

V is TRBV7-9 and J is TRBJ2-5; D call uncertain. Germline V CDR1 and CDR2: SEHNR, FQNEAQ (reference sequence). V shed 0 bases and J shed 4 bases, with 12 bases lying between them. The CDR3 runs to 15 residues. CDR3 residues: CASSLADVSGETQYF. For the CDR3, the DNA is TGTGCCAGCAGCTTAGCGGACGTCTCCGGAGAGACCCAGTACTTC.